These T cell receptor beta chains were read from a single sample in a study of T-cell memory formation after mild COVID-19. TCRdb reanalysed the 5' RACE reads using MiXCR and keeps one entry per CDR3 protein. The data contain approximately 400,000 distinct CDR3 sequences, roughly 18% of them singletons. What was sequenced was PBMCs or a T cell subset sorted from them (not recorded which). Receptor source: a man aged 18 to 30 who had mild COVID-19 (a few samples of this study predate the infection). Cell type and time point are not known. CDR3s include the opening cysteine and the closing phenylalanine or tryptophan. D genes are given only for firm matches. Clone size, where shown, is once, few, many, or a class for clones that have expanded.

>-|TRBJ1-1|TRBV19|-
CASSIWSKAFF
TGTGCCAGTAGTATCTGGTCTAAGGCTTTCTTT
>once|TRBJ2-1|TRBV5-4|TRBD1
CASSLEPGQGGNEQFF
TGTGCCAGCAGCTTGGAACCGGGACAGGGAGGCAATGAGCAGTTCTTC
>-|TRBJ1-2|TRBV7-9|-
CASSVDSNGYTF
TGTGCCAGCAGCGTCGACAGCAATGGCTACACCTTC
>few|TRBJ2-1|TRBV29-1|TRBD1
CSVEGGRGLSNEQFF
TGCAGCGTTGAAGGAGGCAGGGGGCTTAGCAATGAGCAGTTCTTC
>-|TRBJ1-6|TRBV7-3|TRBD1
CASSLAGGGGPLHF
TGTGCCAGCAGCTTAGCAGGGGGTGGGGGACCCCTCCACTTT
>-|TRBJ2-3|TRBV12-3/TRBV12-4|TRBD1
CASSRDRGDTDTQYF
TGTGCCAGCAGTCGGGACAGGGGAGACACAGATACGCAGTATTTT
>-|TRBJ1-4|TRBV6-2/TRBV6-3|-
CASSSGPMVWEKLFF
TGTGCCAGCAGTTCAGGGCCCATGGTTTGGGAAAAACTGTTTTTT
>few|TRBJ1-6|TRBV5-1|-
CASSLGERSFPSAPLHF
TGCGCCAGCAGCTTGGGGGAAAGGAGCTTCCCGTCAGCCCCCCTCCACTTT
>many|TRBJ2-1|TRBV6-5|TRBD1
CASSPGTATYNEQFF
TGTGCCAGCAGCCCCGGGACAGCCACCTACAATGAGCAGTTCTTC
>-|TRBJ2-1|TRBV7-9|TRBD2
CASSTLTSLRDEQFF
TGTGCCAGCAGCACCCTGACTAGCCTAAGGGATGAGCAGTTCTTC
>-|TRBJ1-4|TRBV7-9|-
CASSLFSSTNEKLFF
TGTGCCAGCAGCTTGTTTTCTTCTACTAATGAAAAACTGTTTTTT
>-|TRBJ1-3|TRBV3-1|-
CASSQGVGTIYF
TGTGCCAGCAGCCAAGGGGTTGGCACCATATATTTT
>-|TRBJ2-2|TRBV6-5|-
CASRPESHSTGELFF
TGTGCCAGCAGGCCCGAATCCCATTCCACCGGGGAGCTGTTTTTT
>-|TRBJ2-1|TRBV12-5|TRBD1
CASGWVLDRVTYNEQFF
TGTGCTAGTGGTTGGGTCCTAGACAGGGTAACCTACAATGAGCAGTTCTTC
>-|TRBJ1-5|TRBV6-6|-
CASSYTQGNQPQHF
TGTGCCAGCAGTTACACCCAGGGAAATCAGCCCCAGCATTTT
>few|TRBJ2-3|TRBV5-4|-
CASSFPWSTDTQYF
TGTGCCAGCAGCTTCCCATGGAGCACAGATACGCAGTATTTT
>-|TRBJ2-5|TRBV4-2|-
CASSQAGREETQYF
TGTGCCAGCAGCCAAGCCGGCAGGGAAGAGACCCAGTACTTC
>-|TRBJ2-7|TRBV7-2|TRBD1
CASSPAPDRERHEQYF
TGTGCCAGCAGCCCCGCACCGGACAGGGAGAGGCACGAGCAGTACTTC
>few|TRBJ2-3|TRBV4-3|-
CASSQDGHTDTQYF
TGCGCCAGCAGCCAAGATGGACACACAGATACGCAGTATTTT
>few|TRBJ2-7|TRBV6-6|TRBD1
CASRTGDTYEQYF
TGTGCCAGCCGGACAGGGGACACCTACGAGCAGTACTTC
>few|TRBJ2-7|TRBV11-2|-
CASSLSVGEQYF
TGTGCCAGCAGCTTAAGCGTGGGCGAGCAGTACTTC
>-|TRBJ1-2|TRBV7-2|-
CASSPQTGSYGYTF
TGTGCCAGCAGCCCCCAAACAGGGAGCTATGGCTACACCTTC
>-|TRBJ1-6|TRBV3-1|-
CASSQEGGISWGNSPLHF
TGTGCCAGCAGCCAAGAAGGAGGGATCTCGTGGGGAAATTCACCCCTCCACTTT
>few|TRBJ2-2|TRBV29-1|TRBD1
CSVAFGTVTGELFF
TGCAGCGTTGCCTTTGGGACAGTTACCGGGGAGCTGTTTTTT
>-|TRBJ1-2|TRBV3-1|-
CASSQVGQGGYTF
TGTGCCAGCAGCCAAGTAGGTCAGGGTGGCTACACCTTC
>few|TRBJ2-3|TRBV5-1|-
CASSFGTLGDTQYF
TGCGCCAGCAGCTTCGGGACTTTGGGGGATACGCAGTATTTT
>few|TRBJ2-1|TRBV6-2/TRBV6-3|-
CASNRDSTYNEQFF
TGTGCCAGCAACCGGGACTCCACCTACAATGAGCAGTTCTTC
>-|TRBJ2-5|TRBV28|-
CASNSEEETQYF
TGTGCCAGCAACTCGGAGGAAGAGACCCAGTACTTC
>once|TRBJ2-7|TRBV2|TRBD2
CASSDSGDEQYF
TGTGCCAGCAGTGATAGCGGGGACGAGCAGTACTTC
>many|TRBJ2-3|TRBV12-3/TRBV12-4|-
CASSFGRPDTQYF
TGTGCCAGCAGTTTTGGCAGACCAGATACGCAGTATTTT
>-|TRBJ1-2|TRBV7-9|-
CASSLGQSGGYGYTF
TGTGCCAGCAGCTTGGGCCAGTCCGGAGGCTATGGCTACACCTTC
>-|TRBJ2-7|TRBV7-9|TRBD2
CASSFHRASGGTYEQYF
TGTGCCAGCAGCTTCCACAGGGCTAGCGGGGGGACCTACGAGCAGTACTTC
>-|TRBJ2-5|TRBV5-1|-
CASSGPSLGETQYF
TGCGCCAGCAGCGGCCCCTCTTTGGGGGAGACCCAGTACTTC